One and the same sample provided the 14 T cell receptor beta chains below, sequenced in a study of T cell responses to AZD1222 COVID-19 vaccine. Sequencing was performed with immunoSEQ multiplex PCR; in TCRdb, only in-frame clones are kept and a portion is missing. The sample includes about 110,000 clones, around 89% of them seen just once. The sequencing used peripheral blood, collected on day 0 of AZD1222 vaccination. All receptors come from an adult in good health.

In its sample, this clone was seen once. CDR3 residues: CASSPPGQPNEQFF. The CDR3 DNA reads as TGCGCCAGCAGCCCACCGGGACAGCCCAATGAGCAGTTCTTC. V and J are TRBV5-1 and TRBJ2-1, with 7 bases fitting TRBD1. There are 14 residues in the CDR3. CDR1 SGHRS and CDR2 YFSETQ come from the germline V gene. Unmatched junction bases numbered 7, after V lost 4 bases and J lost 6 bases.

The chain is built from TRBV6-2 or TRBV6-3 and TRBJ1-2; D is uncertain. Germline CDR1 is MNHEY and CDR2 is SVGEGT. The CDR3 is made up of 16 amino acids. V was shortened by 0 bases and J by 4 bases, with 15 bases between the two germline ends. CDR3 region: CASSYSGQTATYGYTF. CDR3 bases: TGTGCCAGCAGTTACTCCGGGCAGACGGCTACCTATGGCTACACCTTC.

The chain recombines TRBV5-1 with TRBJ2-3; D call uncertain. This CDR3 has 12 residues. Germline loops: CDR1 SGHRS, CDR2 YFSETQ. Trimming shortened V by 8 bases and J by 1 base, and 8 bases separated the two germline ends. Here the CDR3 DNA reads TGCGCCAGTCCCCCGGGCACAGATACGCAGTATTTT. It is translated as CASPPGTDTQYF. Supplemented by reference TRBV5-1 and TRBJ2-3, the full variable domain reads KAGVTQTPRYLIKTRGQQVTLSCSPISGHRSVSWYQQTPGQGLQFLFEYFSETQRNKGNFPGRFSGRQFSNSRSEMNVSTLELGDSALYLCASPPGTDTQYFGPGTRLTVL.

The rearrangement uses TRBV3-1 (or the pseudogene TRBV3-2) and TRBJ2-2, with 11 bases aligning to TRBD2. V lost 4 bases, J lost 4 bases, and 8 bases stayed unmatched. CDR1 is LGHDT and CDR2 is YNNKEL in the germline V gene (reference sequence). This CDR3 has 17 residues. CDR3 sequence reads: CASSLLIAGGSTGELFF. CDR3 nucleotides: TGTGCCAGCAGCCTCCTTATAGCGGGGGGGAGCACCGGGGAGCTGTTTTTT.

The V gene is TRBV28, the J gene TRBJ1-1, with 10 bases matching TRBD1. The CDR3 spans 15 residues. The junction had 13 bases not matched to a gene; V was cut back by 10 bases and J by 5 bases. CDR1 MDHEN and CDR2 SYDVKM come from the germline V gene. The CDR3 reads CATFVRQGAETEAFF. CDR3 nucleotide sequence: TGTGCCACCTTCGTGAGACAGGGGGCCGAGACTGAAGCTTTCTTT.

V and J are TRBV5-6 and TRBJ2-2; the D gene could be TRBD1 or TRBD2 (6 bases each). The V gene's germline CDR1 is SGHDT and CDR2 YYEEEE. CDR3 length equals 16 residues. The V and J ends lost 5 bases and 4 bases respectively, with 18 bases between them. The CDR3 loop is CASSFGGGLSTGELFF. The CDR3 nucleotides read TGTGCCAGCAGTTTTGGAGGGGGGCTTAGCACCGGGGAGCTGTTTTTT.

The CDR3 region is CASSQGNRRGYTF. The CDR3 bases are TGCGCCAGCAGCCAAGGGAATAGAAGGGGCTACACCTTC. This chain joins TRBV4-3 and TRBJ1-2; D not resolved. Looked up from germline, CDR1 is LGHNA and CDR2 is YSLEER. The CDR3 length is 13 residues. Between the trimmed V and J ends, which lost 1 base and 8 bases, there was a span of 11 bases.

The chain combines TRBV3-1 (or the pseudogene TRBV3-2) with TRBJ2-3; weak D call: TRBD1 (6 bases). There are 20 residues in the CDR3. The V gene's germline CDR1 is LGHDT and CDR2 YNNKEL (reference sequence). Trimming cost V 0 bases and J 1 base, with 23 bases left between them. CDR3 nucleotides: TGTGCCAGCAGCCAAGATTTTTTTTTACGGCAATACAGGGGCACAGATACGCAGTATTTT. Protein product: CASSQDFFLRQYRGTDTQYF.

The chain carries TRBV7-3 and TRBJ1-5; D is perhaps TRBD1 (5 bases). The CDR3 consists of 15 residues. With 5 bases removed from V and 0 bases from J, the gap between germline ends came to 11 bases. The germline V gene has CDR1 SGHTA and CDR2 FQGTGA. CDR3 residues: CASSRQFNSNQPQHF. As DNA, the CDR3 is TGTGCCAGCAGCCGACAGTTCAATAGCAATCAGCCCCAGCATTTT.

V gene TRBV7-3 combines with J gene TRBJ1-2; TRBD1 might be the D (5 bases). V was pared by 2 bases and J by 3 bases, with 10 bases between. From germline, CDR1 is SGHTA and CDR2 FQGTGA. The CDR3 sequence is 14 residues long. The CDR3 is CASSLVGTDYGYTF. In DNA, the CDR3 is TGTGCCAGCAGCTTAGTAGGGACGGACTATGGCTACACCTTC.

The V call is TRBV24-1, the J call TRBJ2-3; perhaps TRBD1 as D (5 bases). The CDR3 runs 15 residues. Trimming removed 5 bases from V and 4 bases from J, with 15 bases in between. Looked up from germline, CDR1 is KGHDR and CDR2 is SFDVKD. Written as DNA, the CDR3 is TGTGCCACCAGTGTAAGGCAGGGTGTCGCAGATACGCAGTATTTT. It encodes CATSVRQGVADTQYF.

DNA for the CDR3: TGTGCCAGCAGTTACTCCGCAACTAGCGGGGGAGGAGGGGAGCTGTTTTTT. Protein: CASSYSATSGGGGELFF. The chain links TRBV6-2 or TRBV6-3 to TRBJ2-2, with 11 bases identical to TRBD2. With V trimmed by 0 bases and J by 8 bases, 8 bases remained unmatched. The V gene's germline CDR1 is MNHEY and CDR2 SVGEGT. The CDR3 totals 17 residues.

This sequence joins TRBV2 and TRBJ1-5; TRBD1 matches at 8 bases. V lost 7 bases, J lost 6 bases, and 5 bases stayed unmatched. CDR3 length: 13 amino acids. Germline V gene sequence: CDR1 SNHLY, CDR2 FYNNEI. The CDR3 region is CASIEQGGQPQHF. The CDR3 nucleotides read TGTGCCAGCATCGAACAGGGGGGTCAGCCCCAGCATTTT.

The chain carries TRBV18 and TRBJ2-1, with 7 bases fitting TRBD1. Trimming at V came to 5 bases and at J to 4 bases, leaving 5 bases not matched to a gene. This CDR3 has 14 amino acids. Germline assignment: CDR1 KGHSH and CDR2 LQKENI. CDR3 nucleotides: TGTGCCAGCTCAGTGGACAGGAGTTACAATGAGCAGTTCTTC. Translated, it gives CASSVDRSYNEQFF.